This paragraph reports one T cell receptor (beta chain). Its antigen is not identified. One end of the junction does not line up with germline, which may come from a read error. The sample originates from a study of CD8 T cells in ankylosing spondylitis. Study results and caveats: Existing reports had already noted some motif variants in reactive arthritis synovial fluid and blood. Significant enrichment of disease-linked clones was reportedly seen in matched ankylosing spondylitis synovial fluid. It appeared that ankylosing spondylitis blood was characterized by a TCR beta motif of several highly homologous variants. Disease-linked clones bore a CD8+ phenotype and were relatively rare in peripheral blood.

CDR3 length equals 15 residues. Looked up from germline, CDR1 is DFQATT and CDR2 is SNEGSKA (reference sequence). TCRdb called the 5' RACE reads again in MiXCR, with one record for every CDR3 protein. The table records 200,000 to 250,000 distinct CDR3 sequences, 8% to 11% of them present only once. This clonotype was sampled from a male donor with ankylosing spondylitis or in good health (not recorded which). The source material was blood, either unsorted or a sorted T cell fraction (not recorded which). The rearrangement joins TRBV20-1 to TRBJ2-5; maybe TRBD2 (6 bases). CDR3 nucleotide sequence: TGCACTGCTCACAGTCTAGCGAGACAACAAGAGACCCAGTACTTC. Its protein product is CTAHSLARQQETQYF.